The sequence of this TCR beta chain was determined in a study of shared clonotypes between healthy human individuals. Looking at the study overall: The cohort had two women and a few men, ages 18 to 49. Study observations and caveats: Naive CD4 clonotypes were shared across a few donors at roughly 5%. Generation probability values for non-shared clonotypes were lower than those for clonotypes shared by all four donors.

This table comes from immunoSEQ multiplex PCR, and its TCRdb copy is limited to in-frame clones, with some not included. The sample contains 2 million or so clones, roughly 94% of which appear only once. Trimming cost V 6 bases and J 2 bases, with 8 bases left between them. CDR1 MDHEN and CDR2 SYDVKM come from the germline V gene. The CDR3 runs to 12 residues. Points on this clone: Its cognate antigen is unknown. The sample has other DNA sequences that encode this CDR3 too.

The chain combines TRBV28 with TRBJ2-7, with D tentatively TRBD2 (6 bases). The sequenced sample was naive CD4+ T cells sorted from blood. This sample's subset: CD45RA+ positively selected. The sequence derives from a young man in good health. This CDR3 is CASSGGPYEQYF. In DNA, the CDR3 is TGTGCCAGCAGCGGGGGACCCTACGAGCAGTACTTC.